Following are 10 T cell receptor beta chains from one sample sequenced in a study of T cells after yellow fever vaccination. TCRdb re-analysed the 5' RACE reads in MiXCR, keeping a single row per CDR3 protein. The profile covers a few hundred thousand distinct CDR3 sequences, with around 4.5% appearing a single time and 15% to 20% taken by the ten largest. Material: PBMCs, obtained 15 days after the yellow fever booster vaccination. Every receptor here comes from a man between 18 and 29 years old who received the YFV17D yellow fever vaccine.

V is TRBV7-2 and J is TRBJ2-2; perhaps TRBD1 as D (5 bases). Germline V lookup: CDR1 SGHTA, CDR2 FQGNSA. V was cut by 1 base and J by 5 bases, with 11 bases left in between. The CDR3 runs 15 residues. Here the CDR3 reads CASSLVPAGTGELFF. The CDR3 DNA follows: TGTGCCAGCAGCTTAGTCCCTGCAGGGACCGGGGAGCTGTTTTTT.

The table lists this clonotype with a few counts. The J gene is TRBJ2-7, the V gene TRBV7-2, with D maybe TRBD2 (5 bases). The V and J ends lost 3 bases and 5 bases respectively, with 11 bases between them. The germline gives CDR1 SGHTA, CDR2 FQGNSA. CDR3 length: 13 amino acids. The CDR3 spells CASSFSGVNEQYF. The CDR3 nucleotides read TGTGCCAGCAGCTTCTCCGGGGTAAACGAGCAGTACTTC.

This clonotype was recorded many times. This chain connects TRBV7-2 to TRBJ1-1, with 9 bases that match TRBD1. The V and J ends lost 5 bases and 1 base, in that order; junction bases with no gene match: 5. Looked up from germline, CDR1 is SGHTA and CDR2 is FQGNSA. The CDR3 has 15 amino acids. In DNA form, the CDR3 reads TGTGCCAGCAGCCAGGGGGGACAGGGGAACACTGAAGCTTTCTTT. It codes for CASSQGGQGNTEAFF.

This clonotype has ten or more counts. The V call is TRBV7-9, the J call TRBJ1-2, with D hard to call. CDR3 size: 12 residues. The germline V gene has CDR1 SEHNR and CDR2 FQNEAQ (reference sequence). V lost 8 bases and J lost 7, with 14 bases in between. For the CDR3, the DNA is TGTGCCAGCGAGGCGGCCGGGTCTGGCTACACCTTC. Its protein is CASEAAGSGYTF.

This chain connects TRBV4-1 to TRBJ2-5; possibly TRBD2 for D (6 bases). The CDR3 extends over 15 amino acids. Germline V gives CDR1 MGHRA, CDR2 YSYEKL. V was shortened by 3 bases and J by 0 bases, with 11 bases between the two germline ends. CDR3 nucleotides: TGCGCCAGCAGCCAGGGACTTCCGTACCAAGAGACCCAGTACTTC. Translated: CASSQGLPYQETQYF.

The CDR3: CASSQVGTSEQYF. The CDR3 DNA reads TGTGCCAGCAGCCAAGTTGGGACGTCCGAGCAGTACTTC. The V and J genes are TRBV3-1 and TRBJ2-7; D tentatively reads TRBD1 or TRBD2 (5 bases each). CDR3 length: 13 residues. V was clipped by 1 base and J by 6 bases, with 10 bases between them. In germline, CDR1 is LGHDT, CDR2 YNNKEL (reference sequence).

This clonotype was seen a handful of times. V is TRBV7-9 and J is TRBJ2-7; D might be TRBD1 or TRBD2, each matching 5 bases. Germline CDR1 SEHNR, CDR2 FQNEAQ (reference sequence). The CDR3 runs to 14 residues. Trimming removed 4 bases at V and 2 bases at J, with 12 bases between. CDR3: CASSSLRGPYEQYF. As DNA, the CDR3 is TGTGCCAGCAGCTCCCTCCGGGGCCCCTACGAGCAGTACTTC.

This rearrangement joins TRBV6-7 to TRBJ1-2; D ambiguous. TRBV6-7 has ORF status, its function being uncertain. The ends were cut back, 8 bases at V and 8 bases at J, with 3 bases in the middle. CDR3 length: 8 amino acids. The CDR3 spells CASWGYTF. The CDR3 DNA is TGTGCCAGCTGGGGCTACACCTTC.

This clonotype was counted only a few times. The chain has TRBV6-5 and TRBJ2-3; TRBD2 is a possible D gene (7 bases). The CDR3 length is 19 residues. With 2 bases removed from V and 5 bases from J, the gap between germline ends came to 26 bases. The germline V gene has CDR1 MNHEY and CDR2 SVGAGI. This chain's CDR3 is CASSYSFRARAGARDTQYF. The CDR3 bases are TGTGCCAGCAGTTACAGTTTTAGGGCTAGGGCGGGGGCTAGAGATACGCAGTATTTT.

This clonotype was recorded many times. The chain carries TRBV20-1 and TRBJ1-5; no reliable D call. V lost 0 bases and J lost 0, with 12 bases in between. The CDR3 extends over 16 amino acids. Per germline, CDR1 DFQATT and CDR2 SNEGSKA (reference sequence). The CDR3 bases are TGCAGTGCTAGAGATGCCCGGGATAATAGCAATCAGCCCCAGCATTTT. It codes for CSARDARDNSNQPQHF.